This T cell receptor (beta chain) was found in a study of T-cell reconstitution after alpha-beta-depleted transplantation in children. Unique molecular identifiers tagged the TCRbeta library. One entry per CDR3 protein results from TCRdb running MiXCR on the PCR reads. The table includes 400,000 to 500,000 distinct CDR3 sequences, 11% detected once. Germline V CDR1 and CDR2: DFQATT, SNEGSKA (reference sequence). Deletions cut 1 base from V and 5 bases from J, with 12 bases between. The CDR3 length is 14 residues. The specimen was PBMCs from the stem cell graft donor, collected from the stem cell graft. V usage is TRBV20-1 and J usage is TRBJ2-1, with D perhaps matching TRBD2 (6 bases). This sequence was found in a human donor who donated a stem cell graft to a child with acute myeloid leukemia. The CDR3 DNA sequence: TGCAGTGCTAGAGCCTTAGCGGCACACAATGAGCAGTTCTTC. Its protein is CSARALAAHNEQFF.